This T cell receptor beta chain was retrieved from a study of shared clonotypes between healthy human individuals. CD45RO-negative, CCR7-positively selected cells formed the naive CD8 fraction, excluding terminally differentiated effector memory CD45RA+ cells. The assay was immunoSEQ multiplex PCR, and TCRdb's table has in-frame clones only and misses some. The data show about 2,100,000 clones, under 95% seen once. The ends lost 5 bases at V and 5 bases at J; junction bases unmatched: 11. The length of the CDR3 is 15 residues. Germline CDR1 MNHEY, CDR2 SMNVEV (reference sequence). The chain is built from TRBV27 and TRBJ1-1; 7 nucleotides line up with TRBD1. The material sequenced was naive CD8+ T cells from PBMCs. This sequence originates from a man aged 18 to 30 in good health. Some clones in this sample may be carry-over from other donors' samples. The CDR3 sequence: CASSHQGGGWTEAFF. CDR3 in DNA: TGTGCCAGCAGTCACCAGGGGGGAGGGTGGACTGAAGCTTTCTTT.